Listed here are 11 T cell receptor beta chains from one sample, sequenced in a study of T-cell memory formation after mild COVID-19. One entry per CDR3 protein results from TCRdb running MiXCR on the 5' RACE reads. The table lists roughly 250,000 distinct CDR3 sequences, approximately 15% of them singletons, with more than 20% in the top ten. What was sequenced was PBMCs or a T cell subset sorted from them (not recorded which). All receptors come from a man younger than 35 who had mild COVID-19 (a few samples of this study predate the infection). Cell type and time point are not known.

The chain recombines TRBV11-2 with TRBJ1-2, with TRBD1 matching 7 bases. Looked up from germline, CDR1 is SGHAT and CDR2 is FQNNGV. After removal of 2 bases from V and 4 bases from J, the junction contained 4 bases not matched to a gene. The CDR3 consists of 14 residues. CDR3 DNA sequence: TGTGCCAGCAGCTTATCGACAGGGTCCTATGGCTACACCTTC. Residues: CASSLSTGSYGYTF.

As DNA, the CDR3 is TGTGCCAGCACCCCACACGACAGGGGTAGGGAGCAGTACTTC. This codes for CASTPHDRGREQYF. The V and J genes are TRBV6-1 and TRBJ2-7; 8 bases fit TRBD1. CDR3 length equals 14 residues. After removal of 7 bases from V and 7 bases from J, the junction contained 12 bases not matched to a gene. Germline V CDR1 and CDR2: MNHNS, SASEGT.

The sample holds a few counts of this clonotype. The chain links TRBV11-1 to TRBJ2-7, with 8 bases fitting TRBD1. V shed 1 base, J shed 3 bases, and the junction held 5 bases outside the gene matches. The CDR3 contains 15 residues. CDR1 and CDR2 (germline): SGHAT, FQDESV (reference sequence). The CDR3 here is CASSLGQDRDYEQYV. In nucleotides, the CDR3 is TGTGCCAGCAGCTTAGGCCAGGACAGGGACTACGAGCAGTACGTC.

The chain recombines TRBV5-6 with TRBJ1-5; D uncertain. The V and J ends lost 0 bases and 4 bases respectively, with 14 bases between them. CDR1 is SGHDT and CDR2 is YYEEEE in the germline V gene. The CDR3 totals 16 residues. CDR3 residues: CASSLGAHSANQPQHF. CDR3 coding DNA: TGTGCCAGCAGCTTGGGGGCCCACAGCGCTAATCAGCCCCAGCATTTT.

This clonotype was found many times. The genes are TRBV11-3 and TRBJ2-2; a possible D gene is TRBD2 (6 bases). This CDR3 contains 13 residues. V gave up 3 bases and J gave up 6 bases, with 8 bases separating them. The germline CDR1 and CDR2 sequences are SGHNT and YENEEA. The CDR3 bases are TGTGCCAGCAGCTTGACGGGGGCCGGGGAGCTGTTTTTT. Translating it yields CASSLTGAGELFF.

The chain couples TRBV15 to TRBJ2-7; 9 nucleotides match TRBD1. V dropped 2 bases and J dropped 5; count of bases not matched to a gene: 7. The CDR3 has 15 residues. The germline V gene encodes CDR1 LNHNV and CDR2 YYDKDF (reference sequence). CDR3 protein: CATSRNRDRDHEQYF. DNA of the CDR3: TGTGCCACCAGCAGAAACCGGGACAGGGACCACGAGCAGTACTTC.

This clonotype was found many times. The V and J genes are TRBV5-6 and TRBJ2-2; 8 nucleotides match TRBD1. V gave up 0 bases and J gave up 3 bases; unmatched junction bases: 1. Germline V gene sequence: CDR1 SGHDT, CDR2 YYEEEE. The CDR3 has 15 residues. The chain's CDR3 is CASSLGQGYTGELFF. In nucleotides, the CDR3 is TGTGCCAGCAGCTTGGGACAGGGGTACACCGGGGAGCTGTTTTTT.

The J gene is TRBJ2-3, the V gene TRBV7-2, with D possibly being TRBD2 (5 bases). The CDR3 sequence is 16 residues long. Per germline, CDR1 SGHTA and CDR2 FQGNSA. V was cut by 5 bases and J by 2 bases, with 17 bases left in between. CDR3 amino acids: CASSPRRAVLTDTQYF. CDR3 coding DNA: TGTGCCAGCAGCCCTCGGCGGGCGGTCCTCACAGATACGCAGTATTTT.

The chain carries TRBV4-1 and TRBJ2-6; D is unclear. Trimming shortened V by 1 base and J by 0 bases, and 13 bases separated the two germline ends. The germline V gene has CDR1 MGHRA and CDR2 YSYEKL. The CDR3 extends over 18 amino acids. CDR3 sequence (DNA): TGCGCCAGCAGCCAAGTTTCCGGTGCCAGCTCTGGGGCCAACGTCCTGACTTTC. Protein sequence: CASSQVSGASSGANVLTF.

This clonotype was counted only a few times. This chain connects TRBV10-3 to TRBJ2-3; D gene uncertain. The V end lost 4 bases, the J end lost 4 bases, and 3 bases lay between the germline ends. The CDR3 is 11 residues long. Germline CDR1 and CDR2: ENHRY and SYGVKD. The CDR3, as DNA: TGTGCCATCAGTGCTTCAGATACGCAGTATTTT. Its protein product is CAISASDTQYF.

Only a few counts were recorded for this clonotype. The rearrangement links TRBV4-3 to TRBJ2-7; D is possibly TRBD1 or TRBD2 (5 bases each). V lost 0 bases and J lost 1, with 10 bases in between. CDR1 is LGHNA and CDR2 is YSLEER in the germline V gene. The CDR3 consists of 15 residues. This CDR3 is CASSQEWDRSYEQYF. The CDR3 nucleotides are TGCGCCAGCAGCCAAGAGTGGGACCGTTCCTACGAGCAGTACTTC.